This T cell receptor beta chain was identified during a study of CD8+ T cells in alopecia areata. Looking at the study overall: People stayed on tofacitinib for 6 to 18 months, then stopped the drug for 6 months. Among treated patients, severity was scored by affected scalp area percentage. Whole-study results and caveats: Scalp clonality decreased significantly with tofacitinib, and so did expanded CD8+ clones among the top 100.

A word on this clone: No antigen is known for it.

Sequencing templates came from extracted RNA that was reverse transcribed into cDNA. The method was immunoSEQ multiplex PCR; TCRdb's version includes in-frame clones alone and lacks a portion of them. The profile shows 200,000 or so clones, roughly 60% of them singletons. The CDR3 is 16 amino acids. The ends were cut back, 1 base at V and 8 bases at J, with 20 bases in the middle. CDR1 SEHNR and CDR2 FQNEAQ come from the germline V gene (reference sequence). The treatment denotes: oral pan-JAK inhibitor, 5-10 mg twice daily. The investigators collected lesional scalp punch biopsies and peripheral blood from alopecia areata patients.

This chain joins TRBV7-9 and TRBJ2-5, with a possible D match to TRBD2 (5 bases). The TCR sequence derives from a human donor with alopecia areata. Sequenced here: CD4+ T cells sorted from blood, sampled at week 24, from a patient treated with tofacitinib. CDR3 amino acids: CASSLGGDRGLGTQYF. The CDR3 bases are TGTGCCAGCAGCTTAGGCGGTGATCGGGGTTTGGGAACCCAGTACTTC. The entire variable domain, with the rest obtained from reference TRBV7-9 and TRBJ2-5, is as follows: DTGVSQNPRHKITKRGQNVTFRCDPISEHNRLYWYRQTLGQGPEFLTYFQNEAQLEKSRLLSDRFSAERPKGSFSTLEIQRTEQGDSAMYLCASSLGGDRGLGTQYFGPGTRLLVL.